This entry features one TCR beta chain sequence. Its antigen is still unknown. V lost 1 base and J lost 1; bases outside the gene matches: 3. The CDR3 is 15 amino acids. Amplifying from RNA transcripts, the study obtained TCR beta CDR3 regions. Amplification began with first-round RT-PCR using HTBI primers, then second-round multiplex PCR was performed. Each CDR3 protein is one row after TCRdb ran MiXCR on the multiplex PCR reads. The table has roughly 410,000 distinct CDR3 sequences, approximately 15% seen once. These data are taken from a study of Graves' ophthalmopathy and Graves' hyperthyroidism. The study, taken as a whole, reports: Clonotypes were expanded in thyroid at above 0.001 frequency, and most also appeared in blood.

Hyperthyroidism patients were newly diagnosed, ill under 2 months, and aged 18 to 65 years. Exclusion criteria comprised other autoimmune diseases, uncontrolled infections, pregnancy or lactation in patients. Specimen: peripheral blood. This receptor was obtained from a woman aged 18-35 years with stable Graves' hyperthyroidism. The rearrangement joins TRBV12-3 or TRBV12-4 to TRBJ2-7, with 8 nucleotides matching TRBD2. The CDR3 sequence is CASSLVAGLSYEQYF. DNA of the CDR3: TGTGCCAGCAGTTTAGTAGCGGGGTTATCCTACGAGCAGTACTTC.